The 5 T cell receptor beta chains below were found in one sample sequenced in a study of a mutant IDH1 vaccine in newly diagnosed glioma. The antigens these receptors bind are not known. Assay: immunoSEQ multiplex PCR; the TCRdb copy retains only in-frame clones and omits some. This table has about 68,000 clones, roughly 83% appearing once. Time point meaning: week 35, safety follow-up. Every vaccination contained 300 ug of the mutant IDH1 20-mer peptide and was paired with topical imiquimod. The sample was PBMCs, taken from a glioma patient whose treatment included an IDH1 peptide vaccine. The source is a man aged 18 to 35 with glioma.

The V call is TRBV5-1, the J call TRBJ1-1, with 9 positions matching TRBD1. From germline, CDR1 is SGHRS and CDR2 YFSETQ. The length of the CDR3 is 14 residues. V shed 3 bases and J 4 bases; nucleotides not matched to a gene: 4. The CDR3: CASSSGQGVTEAFF. The CDR3 nucleotides are TGCGCCAGCAGCTCGGGACAGGGCGTCACTGAAGCTTTCTTT.

The chain has TRBV11-2 and TRBJ1-1; D is ambiguous. CDR1 is SGHAT and CDR2 is FQNNGV in the germline V gene. With 5 bases removed from V and 3 bases from J, the gap between germline ends came to 19 bases. This CDR3 region has 16 residues. CDR3 DNA: TGTGCCAGCAGCGATCAGTGGAGGGAGGGTGACACTGAAGCTTTCTTT. Its translation is CASSDQWREGDTEAFF.

This chain joins TRBV4-3 and TRBJ2-7, with 7 bases matching TRBD2. Germline CDR1 LGHNA, CDR2 YSLEER. The CDR3 length is 15 residues. V lost 1 base, J lost 2 bases, and 5 bases stayed unmatched. The CDR3 spells CASSQGSGRAYEQYF. The CDR3 nucleotides are TGCGCCAGCAGCCAAGGGTCAGGGAGGGCCTACGAGCAGTACTTC.

The rearrangement links TRBV2 to TRBJ2-3; possibly TRBD1 or TRBD2 for D (5 bases each). Germline V gene sequence: CDR1 SNHLY, CDR2 FYNNEI. V lost 6 bases and J lost 0, with 10 bases in between. The CDR3 totals 14 residues. CDR3: CASRVRGSTDTQYF. DNA of the CDR3: TGTGCCAGCAGGGTACGGGGCAGCACAGATACGCAGTATTTT. The full variable domain, completed using reference TRBV2 and TRBJ2-3, is EPEVTQTPSHQVTQMGQEVILRCVPISNHLYFYWYRQILGQKVEFLVSFYNNEISEKSEIFDDQFSVERPDGSNFTLKIRSTKLEDSAMYFCASRVRGSTDTQYFGPGTRLTVL.

This chain joins TRBV7-9 and TRBJ1-5; no reliable D call. The CDR3 covers 16 residues. Trimming shortened V by 5 bases and J by 2 bases, and 16 bases separated the two germline ends. Germline V gene sequence: CDR1 SEHNR, CDR2 FQNEAQ (reference sequence). CDR3 sequence reads: CASSPGEGLGNQPQHF. The CDR3 coding sequence is TGTGCCAGCAGCCCAGGAGAAGGGCTGGGCAATCAGCCCCAGCATTTT.